This TCR beta chain stems from a study of radiation and T cells in renal cell carcinoma. Study-wide findings and caveats: No pretreatment tumor biopsies were available for baseline clonotypes. In blood, top tumor clones expanded by 2 weeks, shrinking by 4.

Time point: blood 4 weeks post-SBRT, at nephrectomy. Treatment indicated: 15 Gy SBRT to primary tumor, nephrectomy 4 weeks later. Nephrectomy followed 15 Gy stereotactic body radiation by 4 weeks. Blood was sampled at baseline, 2 weeks and 4 weeks after SBRT. This clone has a handful of counts. Antigen specificity is unknown. Sequencing used immunoSEQ multiplex PCR; TCRdb keeps in-frame clones, though not all of them. The sample yields approximately 86,000 clones, over 80% seen once. The V gene end was trimmed by 2 bases and the J gene end by 7 bases; junction bases not matched to a gene: 4. This CDR3 spans 15 amino acids. Germline assignment: CDR1 MNHNS and CDR2 SASEGT.

The chain employs TRBV6-1 and TRBJ1-6, with 8 bases fitting TRBD1. The clonotype was recovered from a man aged 45-60 years with renal cell carcinoma. The specimen comprised blood, sampled from a patient whose treatment included radiotherapy and nephrectomy. Here the CDR3 reads CASSETGTGNSPLHF. In nucleotides, the CDR3 is TGTGCCAGCAGTGAAACGGGGACAGGAAATTCACCCCTCCACTTT.